Below, one T cell receptor (beta chain) is given with its context. The antigen remains undetermined. Libraries were prepared by immunoSEQ multiplex PCR; TCRdb keeps only in-frame clonotypes and omits some of them. The repertoire holds almost 95,000 clones, with less than 85% as singletons. This record comes from a study of T cell responses to AZD1222 COVID-19 vaccine. Study-level results: Clonal diversity was possibly underestimated; the donors were predominantly white British and more often female. Epitopes outside B.1.351 and B.1.1.7 mutated regions reportedly drew nearly half of spike TCRs. Recipients of two AZD1222 doses showed rising Spike-specific TCR breadth and depth.

The V segment lost 4 bases and the J segment 0 bases; nucleotides outside the gene matches: 4. The CDR3 sequence is 17 residues long. Germline assignment: CDR1 SGHRS and CDR2 YFSETQ. Researchers grouped second doses given at about 4 or about 12 weeks into one pool. The material sequenced was peripheral blood, taken 28 days after the second AZD1222 dose. J is TRBJ2-6 and V is TRBV5-1, with 10 bases that match TRBD1. The origin of this receptor is an adult who received the AZD1222 COVID-19 vaccine. The CDR3 is CASSTGTGASGANVLTF. DNA for the CDR3: TGCGCCAGCAGCACCGGGACAGGGGCCTCTGGGGCCAACGTCCTGACTTTC.